This T cell receptor (beta chain) derives from a study of beta chain features in type 1 diabetes (dated by TCRdb to 2016 to 2019). Concerning the study at large: Patients and healthy donors did not differ in mean age, gender distribution, total cell number or subset yield. Regulatory and stem cell-like memory subsets were isolated from only 8 patients and roughly eight healthy donors, whereas naive and central memory subsets came from all 30 or so donors. In the study, TCRB repertoires of sorted circulating CD4+ T cell subsets from recently diagnosed type 1 diabetes patients were compared with those of matched healthy donors. A total of about 100,000,000 sorted cells were examined across all samples, and RNA yield correlated strongly with the number of cells per subset.

Each donor gave one peripheral blood draw, about 110 mL on average, collected into heparinised tubes. A BD FACSAria II was used to sort naive, central memory, regulatory and stem cell-like memory CD4+ T cells with a panel that included CD45RO, CCR7, CD25, CD127, CD95 and CD27. All sorted populations exceeded 95% purity. PBMCs were isolated immediately by Lymphoprep density gradient centrifugation and stained directly without culture. So that batch effects would be minimized, each experiment stained and sorted samples in pairs, pairing one healthy donor with one patient. All of the isolated RNA was reverse transcribed with the High Capacity cDNA Reverse Transcription Kit, so expressed TCRB transcripts were sequenced. Deep immunoSEQ sequencing was performed on naive, central memory and regulatory T cell samples, with an average of approximately 3.9 million total reads per sample. Sorted cells were lysed in RLT buffer, and RNA was extracted using DNase-treated RNeasy Micro or Mini kits according to cell number. To prevent cross-contamination, every cell subset was processed on its own, while patient and healthy donor samples were processed together. Using the immunoSEQ multiplex PCR, TCRB sequences were amplified from cDNA into 87-bp fragments spanning the CDR3 region. The amplicons were sequenced using the Illumina HiSeq platform. Processing in the source paper ran as follows. Synthetic template baselines were used to correct PCR bias computationally, reads within Hamming distance 2 were collapsed, and singletons that could not be merged were discarded. Reads were aligned against IMGT so that V, D and J genes, CDR3 length and insertions or deletions at six rearrangement sites could be assigned. Within each subset, clonotype counts were normalized to sorted cell number, and only after that were true diversity and Gini coefficients computed with the tcR R package. The overlap coefficient, calculated on TCRB nucleotide sequences, was used to quantify repertoire sharing. As a proxy for the pre-selection repertoire, out-of-frame TCRB sequences from naive cells were analyzed. TCRdb re-hosts the immuneACCESS table, in-frame sequences only. Its copies lack some clones; in the studies checked, an unresolved V gene accounts for under half of them, and the cause for the rest is not known. That table gives V, J and clone size, and the DNA gave D and trimming. This sample lists 900,000 or so clones; 17% were detected once. The ten largest clones represent 0.02% to 0.03% of the sample.

Only a few counts were recorded for this clone. This clone's antigen is unknown. Base qualities are not at hand, and no much larger clone is one base apart. Reading from cysteine to phenylalanine, the CDR3 counts 14 amino acids. Only the CDR3 region is kept as DNA, spanning 42 bases read in frame from base 1. From the germline V gene (reference sequence), CDR1 is SGHNT and CDR2 is YYREEE. The germline V and J ends show losses of 4 bases and 4 bases respectively, and no gene match explains 5 bases of the junction. Points the paper makes about the study in general: PCR might favor shorter templates, but patient and control samples were amplified and corrected together, so any skew would affect both groups equally. At VDJ recombination sites, patients with type 1 diabetes made fewer insertions and deleted more nucleotides, a pattern implying thymic rearrangement abnormalities. Type 1 diabetes patients showed a moderate but significant shortening of TCRB CDR3 length in all four CD4+ subsets. Naive, central memory and regulatory TCRB repertoires appeared more similar among patients than among healthy donors. Only small numbers of individuals were included in the HLA sub-analyses, which left unresolved whether HLA type had any influence on TCRB rearrangement. Because cDNA was sequenced instead of genomic DNA, highly expressing activated cells could be over-represented, though the groups showed no difference in activation or CD3 levels.

The chain joins TRBV5-4 to TRBJ2-3, with 8 central nucleotides matching TRBD1. The sequenced sample was naive CD4+ T cells from blood. According to the study, the label for this sample's cell subset or site signals: true naive CD4+ T cells. This receptor was obtained from a woman aged 18-29 years in good health. CDR3 region: CASSPRQGPDTQYF. The bases read TGTGCCAGCAGCCCCCGACAGGGGCCAGATACGCAGTATTTT.